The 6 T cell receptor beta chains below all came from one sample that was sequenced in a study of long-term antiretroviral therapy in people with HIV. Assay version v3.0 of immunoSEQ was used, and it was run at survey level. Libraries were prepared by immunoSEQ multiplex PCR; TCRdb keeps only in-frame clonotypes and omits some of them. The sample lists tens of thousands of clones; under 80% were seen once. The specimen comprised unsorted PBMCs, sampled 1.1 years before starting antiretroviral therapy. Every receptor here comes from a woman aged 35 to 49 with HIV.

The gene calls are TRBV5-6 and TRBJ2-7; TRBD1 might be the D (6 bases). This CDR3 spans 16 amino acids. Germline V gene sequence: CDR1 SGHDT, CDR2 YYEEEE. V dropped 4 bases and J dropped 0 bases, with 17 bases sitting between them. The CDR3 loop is CASSRGARGPSYEQYF. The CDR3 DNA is TGTGCCAGCAGCCGGGGCGCCAGGGGCCCCTCCTACGAGCAGTACTTC. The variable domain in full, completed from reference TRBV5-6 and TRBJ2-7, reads DAGVTQSPTHLIKTRGQQVTLRCSPKSGHDTVSWYQQALGQGPQFIFQYYEEEERQRGNFPDRFSGHQFPNYSSELNVNALLLGDSALYLCASSRGARGPSYEQYFGPGTRLTVT.

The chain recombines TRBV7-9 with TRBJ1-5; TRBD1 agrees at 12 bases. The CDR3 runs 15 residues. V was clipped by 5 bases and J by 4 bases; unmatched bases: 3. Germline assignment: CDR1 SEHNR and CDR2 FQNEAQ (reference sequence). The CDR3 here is CASSPGQGANQPQHF. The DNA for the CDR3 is TGTGCCAGCAGCCCGGGACAGGGGGCAAATCAGCCCCAGCATTTT.

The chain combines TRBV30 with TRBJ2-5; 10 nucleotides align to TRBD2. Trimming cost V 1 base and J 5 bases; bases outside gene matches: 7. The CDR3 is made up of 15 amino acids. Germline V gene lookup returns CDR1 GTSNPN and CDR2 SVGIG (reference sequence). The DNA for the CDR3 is TGTGCCTGGAGTGGGGTAGCGGGAGGTTGGGAGACCCAGTACTTC. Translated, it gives CAWSGVAGGWETQYF. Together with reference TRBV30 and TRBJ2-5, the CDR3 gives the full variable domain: SQTIHQWPATLVQPVGSPLSLECTVEGTSNPNLYWYRQAAGRGLQLLFYSVGIGQISSEVPQNLSASRPQDRQFILSSKKLLLSDSGFYLCAWSGVAGGWETQYFGPGTRLLVL.

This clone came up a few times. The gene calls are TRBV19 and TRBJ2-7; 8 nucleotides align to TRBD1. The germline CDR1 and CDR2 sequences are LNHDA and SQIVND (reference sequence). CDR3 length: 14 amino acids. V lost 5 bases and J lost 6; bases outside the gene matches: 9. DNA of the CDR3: TGTGCCAGTAGTTTTGACAGGGGTTGGGGCGAGCAGTACTTC. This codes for CASSFDRGWGEQYF.

CDR3 sequence reads: CASSVVARADPQFF. CDR3 DNA: TGTGCCAGCAGCGTAGTTGCGAGGGCGGACCCACAGTTCTTC. The V gene is TRBV9, the J gene TRBJ2-1; a weak D match, TRBD2 (5 bases). V was trimmed by 0 bases and J by 13 bases, leaving 17 bases between them. The CDR3 is made up of 14 amino acids. Germline-derived CDR1 and CDR2 are SGDLS and YYNGEE.

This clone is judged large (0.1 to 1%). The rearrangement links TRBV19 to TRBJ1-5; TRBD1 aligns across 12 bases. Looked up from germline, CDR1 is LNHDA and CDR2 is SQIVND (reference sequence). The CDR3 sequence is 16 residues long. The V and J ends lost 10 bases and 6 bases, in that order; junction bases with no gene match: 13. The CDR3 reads CATQPGDRGRIQPQHF. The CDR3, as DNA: TGTGCCACCCAACCCGGGGACAGGGGGCGGATTCAGCCCCAGCATTTT.